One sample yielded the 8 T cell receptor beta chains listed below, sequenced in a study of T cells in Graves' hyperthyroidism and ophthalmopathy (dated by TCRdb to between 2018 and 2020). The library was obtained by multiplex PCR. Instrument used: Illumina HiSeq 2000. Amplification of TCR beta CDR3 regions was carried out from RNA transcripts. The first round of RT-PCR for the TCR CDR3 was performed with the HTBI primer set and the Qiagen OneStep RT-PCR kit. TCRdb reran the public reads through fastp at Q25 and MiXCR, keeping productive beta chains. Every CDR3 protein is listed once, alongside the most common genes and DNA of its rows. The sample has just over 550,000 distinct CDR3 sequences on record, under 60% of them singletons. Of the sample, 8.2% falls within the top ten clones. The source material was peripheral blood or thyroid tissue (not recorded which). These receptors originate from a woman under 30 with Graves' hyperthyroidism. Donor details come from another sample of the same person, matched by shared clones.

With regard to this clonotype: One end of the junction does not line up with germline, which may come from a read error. CDR3 coding DNA: TGCGCCAGCAGCCAAGATCAATTCGGGTACCGAAAACAGGGGGAAGGTGGCTACACCTTC. Amino acids: CASSQDQFGYRKQGEGGYTF. The V call is TRBV7-9, the J call TRBJ1-2, with 8 bases lining up with TRBD1. CDR3 length: 20 residues. The V gene's germline CDR1 is SEHNR and CDR2 FQNEAQ (reference sequence).

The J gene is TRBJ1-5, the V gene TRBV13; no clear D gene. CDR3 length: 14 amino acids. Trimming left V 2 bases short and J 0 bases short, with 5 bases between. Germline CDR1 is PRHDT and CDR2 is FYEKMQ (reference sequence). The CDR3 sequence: CASSLKVSNQPQHF. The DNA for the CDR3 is TGTGCCAGCAGCTTAAAAGTTAGCAATCAGCCCCAGCATTTT.

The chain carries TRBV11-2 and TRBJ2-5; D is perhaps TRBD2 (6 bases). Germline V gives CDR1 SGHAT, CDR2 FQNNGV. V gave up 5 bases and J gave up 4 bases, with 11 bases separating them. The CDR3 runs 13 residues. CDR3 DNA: TGTGCCAGCAGCGCCGGGAGTCGAGAGACCCAGTACTTC. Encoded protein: CASSAGSRETQYF.

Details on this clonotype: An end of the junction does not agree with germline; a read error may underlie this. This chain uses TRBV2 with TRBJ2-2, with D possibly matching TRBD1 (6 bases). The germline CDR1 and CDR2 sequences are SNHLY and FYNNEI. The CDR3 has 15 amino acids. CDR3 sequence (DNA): TGCGCCAGCAGGATTCCGGGACAGAACACCGGGGAGCTGTTTTTT. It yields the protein CASRIPGQNTGELFF.

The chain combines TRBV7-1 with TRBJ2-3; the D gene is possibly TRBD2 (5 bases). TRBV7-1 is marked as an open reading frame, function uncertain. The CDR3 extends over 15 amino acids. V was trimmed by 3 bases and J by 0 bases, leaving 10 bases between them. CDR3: CASSSKAVSTDTQYF. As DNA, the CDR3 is TGTGCCAGCAGCTCGAAAGCGGTTAGCACAGATACGCAGTATTTT.

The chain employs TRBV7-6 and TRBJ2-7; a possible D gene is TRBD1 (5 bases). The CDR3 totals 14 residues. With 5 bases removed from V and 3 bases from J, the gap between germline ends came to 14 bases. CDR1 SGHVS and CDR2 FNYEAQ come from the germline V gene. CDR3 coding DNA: TGTGCCAGCAGCCTAAATAGGGGCCTCTACGAGCAGTACTTC. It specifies CASSLNRGLYEQYF.

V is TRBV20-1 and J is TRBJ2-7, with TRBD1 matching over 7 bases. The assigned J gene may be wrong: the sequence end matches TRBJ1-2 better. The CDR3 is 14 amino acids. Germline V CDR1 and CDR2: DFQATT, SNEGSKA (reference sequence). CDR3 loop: CSARPDRAWWGYTF. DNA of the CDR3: TGCAGTGCTAGACCAGACAGGGCCTGGTGGGGCTACACCTTC.

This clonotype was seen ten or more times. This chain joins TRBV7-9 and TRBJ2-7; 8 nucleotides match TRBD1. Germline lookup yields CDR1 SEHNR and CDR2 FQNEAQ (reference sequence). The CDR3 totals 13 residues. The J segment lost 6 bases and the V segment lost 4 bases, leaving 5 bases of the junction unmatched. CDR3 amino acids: CASSWDRPREQYF. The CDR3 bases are TGTGCCAGCAGCTGGGACAGGCCTCGCGAGCAGTACTTC. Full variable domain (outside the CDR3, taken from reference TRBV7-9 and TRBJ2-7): DTGVSQNPRHKITKRGQNVTFRCDPISEHNRLYWYRQTLGQGPEFLTYFQNEAQLEKSRLLSDRFSAERPKGSFSTLEIQRTEQGDSAMYLCASSWDRPREQYFGPGTRLTVT.